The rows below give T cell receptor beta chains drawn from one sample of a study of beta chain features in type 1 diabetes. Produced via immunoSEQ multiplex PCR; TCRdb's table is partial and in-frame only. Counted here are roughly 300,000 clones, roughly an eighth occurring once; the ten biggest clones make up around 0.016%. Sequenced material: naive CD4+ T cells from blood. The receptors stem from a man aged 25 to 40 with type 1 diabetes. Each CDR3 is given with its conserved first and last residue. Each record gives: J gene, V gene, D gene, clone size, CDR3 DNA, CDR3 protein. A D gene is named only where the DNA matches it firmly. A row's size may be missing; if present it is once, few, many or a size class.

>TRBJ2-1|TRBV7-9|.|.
TGTGCCAGCCCGCGGGGACCCGGCTCCTACAATGAGCAGTTCTTC
CASPRGPGSYNEQFF
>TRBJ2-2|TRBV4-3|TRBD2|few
TGCGCCAGCAGCCAAAACCCTAGCGGGAGGAACACCGGGGAGCTGTTTTTT
CASSQNPSGRNTGELFF
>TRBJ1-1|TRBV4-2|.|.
TGTGCCAGCAGCCAAGATCTCCCGGGGGGAGAAGCTTTCTTT
CASSQDLPGGEAFF
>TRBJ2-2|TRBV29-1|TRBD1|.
TGCAGCGTTGAAGGGGACAGGGGAGGCACCGGGGAGCTGTTTTTT
CSVEGDRGGTGELFF
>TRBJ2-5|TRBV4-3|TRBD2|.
TGCGCCAGCAGCCAAGGACCCGGAGCGGGAGAAGAGACCCAGTACTTC
CASSQGPGAGEETQYF
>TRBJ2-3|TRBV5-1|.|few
TGCGCCAGCAGCTTGGGCCCGGGACAACCCACAGATACGCAGTATTTT
CASSLGPGQPTDTQYF
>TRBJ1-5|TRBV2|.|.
TGTGCCAGCTGTGAGGTACATAGCAATCAGCCCCAGCATTTT
CASCEVHSNQPQHF
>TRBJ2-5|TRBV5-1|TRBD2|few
TGCGCCAGCAGCGGTTTGGGACTACAAGAGACCCAGTACTTC
CASSGLGLQETQYF
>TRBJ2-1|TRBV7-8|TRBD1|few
TGTGCCAGCAGCCTCCCGGGGACAGGTTCTTGGGAGCAGTTCTTC
CASSLPGTGSWEQFF
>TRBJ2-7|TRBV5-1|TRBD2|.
TGCGCCAGCAGCTTATTAGCGGGAGCCTACGAGCAGTACTTC
CASSLLAGAYEQYF
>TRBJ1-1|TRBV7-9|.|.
TGTGCCAGCAGCTTTGCGTTGCTCACTGAAGCTTTCTTT
CASSFALLTEAFF
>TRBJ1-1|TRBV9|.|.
TGTGCCAGCAGCGTAGGACAGGAGGTATCCACTGAAGCTTTCTTT
CASSVGQEVSTEAFF
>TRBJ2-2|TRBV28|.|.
TGTGCCAGCAGTAGCCGTTTAGATTACACCGGGGAGCTGTTTTTT
CASSSRLDYTGELFF
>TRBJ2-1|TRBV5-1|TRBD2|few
TGCGCCAGCCACGGACTAGCGGGAGGGAATGAGCAGTTCTTC
CASHGLAGGNEQFF
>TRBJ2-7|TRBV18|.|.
TGTGCCAGCTCACCAAGCGGTTGGGACTCTGGCGAGCAGTACTTC
CASSPSGWDSGEQYF
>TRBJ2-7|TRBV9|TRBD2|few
TGTGCCAGCAGCCCCGGACGGGAGGACCACGAGCAGTACTTC
CASSPGREDHEQYF
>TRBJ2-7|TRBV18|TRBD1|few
TGTGCCAGCTCACCGGATGCCGGGACAGGAGTCGAGCAGTACTTC
CASSPDAGTGVEQYF
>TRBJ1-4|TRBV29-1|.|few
TGCAGCGCCCAGGGGTCCTATAATGAAAAACTGTTTTTT
CSAQGSYNEKLFF
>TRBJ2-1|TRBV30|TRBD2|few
TGTGCCTGGAACGGCGGGAGTCGGGCCCGCGGCTCCTACAATGAGCAGTTCTTC
CAWNGGSRARGSYNEQFF
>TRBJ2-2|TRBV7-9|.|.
TGTGCCAGCAGCAGAGCAGGGTCCACCGGGGAGCTGTTTTTT
CASSRAGSTGELFF
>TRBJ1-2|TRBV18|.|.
TGTGCCAGCTCACCTCAACCCACCGGGACATCATATGGCTACACCTTC
CASSPQPTGTSYGYTF
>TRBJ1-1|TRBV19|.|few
TGTGCCAGTAGTATAGGACAGCAGAACACTGAAGCTTTCTTT
CASSIGQQNTEAFF
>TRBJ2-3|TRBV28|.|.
TGTGCCAGCAGTATCCGGGGGACGACCGGCACAGATACGCAGTATTTT
CASSIRGTTGTDTQYF
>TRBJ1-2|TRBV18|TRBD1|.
TGTGCCAGCTCGCGGGACAGGGAAATTGGCGGCTACACCTTC
CASSRDREIGGYTF
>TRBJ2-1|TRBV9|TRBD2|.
TGTGCCAGCAGCTATTTACCGGGACTAGCGTACAATGAGCAGTTCTTC
CASSYLPGLAYNEQFF
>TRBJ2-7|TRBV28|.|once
TGTGCCAGCAGTTTAGCGTCCTACGAGCAGTACTTC
CASSLASYEQYF
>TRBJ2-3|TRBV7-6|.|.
TGTGCCAGCAGCGAGACAGAAATTACCAGCACAGATACGCAGTATTTT
CASSETEITSTDTQYF
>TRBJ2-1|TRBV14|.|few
TGTGCCAGCAGCCATACTGCTAAGTCATACAATGAGCAGTTCTTC
CASSHTAKSYNEQFF
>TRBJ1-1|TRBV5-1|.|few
TGCGCCAGCAGCGACTCCGTAGGAGGGTTGGTCACTGAAGCTTTCTTT
CASSDSVGGLVTEAFF
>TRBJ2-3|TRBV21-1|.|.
TGTGCCAGCCGGACTAGCGGAGGCACAGATACGCAGTATTTT
CASRTSGGTDTQYF
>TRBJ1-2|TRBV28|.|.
TGTGCCAGCAGTCCAAGCTATTACTATGGCTACACCTTC
CASSPSYYYGYTF
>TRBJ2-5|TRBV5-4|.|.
TGTGCCAGCAGCTTGAACACGGCGGACCAAGAGACCCAGTACTTC
CASSLNTADQETQYF